Presented here are 25 T cell receptor beta chains from one specimen sequenced in a study of cytomegalovirus exposure and HLA in healthy donors. PCR primers comprised 60 Vbeta and 13 Jbeta primers. Assay: immunoSEQ multiplex PCR; the TCRdb copy retains only in-frame clones and omits some. The table has about 120,000 clones, roughly 80% seen once. Specimen: PBMCs. All receptors come from a man in his thirties or forties in good health and CMV-seronegative.

V usage is TRBV7-9 and J usage is TRBJ1-5; TRBD1 aligns across 7 bases. This CDR3 spans 14 amino acids. CDR1 and CDR2 from the germline V gene are SEHNR and FQNEAQ (reference sequence). J was trimmed by 3 bases and V by 5 bases; bases with no gene match: 4. The DNA for the CDR3 is TGTGCCAGCAGCGCGGGACAGCTCAATCAGCCCCAGCATTTT. Its protein product is CASSAGQLNQPQHF.

On this clone itself: The same CDR3 arises from other DNA sequences in this sample as well. The chain employs TRBV10-3 and TRBJ1-2; TRBD1 aligns across 7 bases. Losses at the gene ends were 6 bases for V and 7 bases for J; bases not matched to a gene: 11. The germline V gene encodes CDR1 ENHRY and CDR2 SYGVKD. The length of the CDR3 is 14 residues. The CDR3 region has the DNA TGTGCCATCAGCTTGGGACAGACCTCTGGTGGCTACACCTTC. It specifies CAISLGQTSGGYTF.

The genes are TRBV30 and TRBJ1-2; tentative D call: TRBD1 (6 bases). Trimming left V 8 bases short and J 4 bases short, with 20 bases between. This CDR3 comprises 14 residues. Germline values: CDR1 GTSNPN, CDR2 SVGIG (reference sequence). CDR3: CAGRRDIELYGYTF. DNA for the CDR3: TGTGCCGGCCGCCGGGACATCGAACTCTATGGCTACACCTTC. The full variable domain, with the rest looked up from reference TRBV30 and TRBJ1-2, is SQTIHQWPATLVQPVGSPLSLECTVEGTSNPNLYWYRQAAGRGLQLLFYSVGIGQISSEVPQNLSASRPQDRQFILSSKKLLLSDSGFYLCAGRRDIELYGYTFGSGTRLTVV.

CDR3 loop: CAISERGGLGEKLFF. In nucleotides, the CDR3 is TGTGCCATCAGTGAGAGAGGGGGCTTAGGGGAAAAACTGTTTTTT. V gene TRBV10-3 combines with J gene TRBJ1-4; TRBD1 aligns across 7 bases. The V gene's germline CDR1 is ENHRY and CDR2 SYGVKD. The CDR3 has 15 residues. The V and J ends lost 2 bases and 8 bases, in that order; junction bases with no gene match: 8.

The CDR3 region has the DNA TGTGCCAGTAGTCCCAGGATCACAGATACGCAGTATTTT. Its protein is CASSPRITDTQYF. The genes are TRBV19 and TRBJ2-3; D not resolved. Trimming stripped 5 bases from V and 2 bases from J, with 8 bases between. Germline CDR1 reads LNHDA; CDR2 reads SQIVND (reference sequence). CDR3 length equals 13 residues.

This chain links TRBV28 with TRBJ1-5; the match to TRBD1 covers 8 bases. There are 14 residues in the CDR3. J gave up 7 bases and V 4 bases, and 6 bases lay outside the gene matches. Germline V gene data show CDR1 as MDHEN and CDR2 as SYDVKM. CDR3 region: CASSSDRVFQPQHF. CDR3 in DNA: TGTGCCAGCAGTTCGGACAGGGTTTTCCAGCCCCAGCATTTT.

This chain joins TRBV19 and TRBJ2-2; 13 bases map to TRBD2. Germline CDR1 and CDR2: LNHDA and SQIVND (reference sequence). After removal of 4 bases from V and 7 bases from J, the junction contained 6 bases not matched to a gene. The CDR3 length is 16 residues. The CDR3 loop reads CASSRTSGSIGGELFF. The CDR3 DNA reads as TGTGCCAGTAGTAGGACTAGCGGGAGTATAGGCGGGGAGCTGTTTTTT.

The chain links TRBV27 to TRBJ1-6; the D is unclear. CDR3 length: 16 residues. Germline CDR1 is MNHEY and CDR2 is SMNVEV (reference sequence). V lost 1 base and J 6 bases, leaving 13 bases between the germline ends. The CDR3 sequence is CASSLYGSPLNSPLHF. The DNA of the CDR3 is TGTGCCAGCAGTTTATACGGGAGTCCCCTTAATTCACCCCTCCACTTT.

The V and J genes are TRBV28 and TRBJ1-1; D uncertain. The V gene's germline CDR1 is MDHEN and CDR2 SYDVKM. The CDR3 spans 12 residues. V lost 6 bases, J lost 5 bases, and 10 bases lay in between. Here the CDR3 DNA reads TGTGCCAGCAGCCAAGCAAGTACTGAAGCTTTCTTT. Translation: CASSQASTEAFF.

The CDR3 DNA follows: TGTGCCAGCAGCTACCGACAGGGGGGGAACACTGAAGCTTTCTTT. This encodes CASSYRQGGNTEAFF. The V gene is TRBV7-8, the J gene TRBJ1-1, with 9 bases lining up with TRBD1. Trimming at V came to 4 bases and at J to 1 base, leaving 4 bases not matched to a gene. This CDR3 region has 15 residues. Per the germline V gene, CDR1 is SGHVS and CDR2 is FQNEAQ.

CDR3 sequence (DNA): TGTGCCAGCAGGACAGGCACCTCTGGAAACACCATATATTTT. Amino acids: CASRTGTSGNTIYF. The rearrangement joins TRBV9 to TRBJ1-3; tentative D call: TRBD1 (6 bases). Trimming removed 5 bases at V and 0 bases at J, with 9 bases between. The length of the CDR3 is 14 residues. Germline assignment: CDR1 SGDLS and CDR2 YYNGEE. The variable domain in full, completed from reference TRBV9 and TRBJ1-3, reads DSGVTQTPKHLITATGQRVTLRCSPRSGDLSVYWYQQSLDQGLQFLIQYYNGEERAKGNILERFSAQQFPDLHSELNLSSLELGDSALYFCASRTGTSGNTIYFGEGSWLTVV.

The chain recombines TRBV7-9 with TRBJ2-4; D gene ambiguous. Germline CDR1 SEHNR, CDR2 FQNEAQ (reference sequence). The CDR3 runs 16 residues. The germline V and J ends were trimmed by 2 bases and 6 bases, with 17 bases remaining between them. The chain's CDR3 is CASSLQPGWSGNIQYF. The CDR3 DNA reads TGTGCCAGCAGCTTACAGCCCGGTTGGTCAGGAAACATTCAGTACTTC.

This chain joins TRBV5-6 and TRBJ2-7, with D maybe TRBD2 (5 bases). Germline V gene lookup returns CDR1 SGHDT and CDR2 YYEEEE. V lost 1 base, J lost 0 bases, and 8 bases lay in between. This CDR3 has 14 residues. The CDR3 DNA reads as TGTGCCAGCAGCTTGTTCGGGGACTCCTACGAGCAGTACTTC. This sequence encodes CASSLFGDSYEQYF.

The J gene is TRBJ2-7, the V gene TRBV7-9; TRBD1 matches at 8 bases. J lost 2 bases, V lost 5 bases, and 8 bases had no gene match. Germline assignment: CDR1 SEHNR and CDR2 FQNEAQ (reference sequence). The CDR3 spans 15 residues. CDR3: CASSPGGQGTYEQYF. As DNA, the CDR3 is TGTGCCAGCAGCCCTGGCGGACAGGGAACCTACGAGCAGTACTTC.

V and J are TRBV6-1 and TRBJ2-1; tentatively, D is TRBD2 (7 bases). The CDR3 has 16 amino acids. Germline CDR1 reads MNHNS; CDR2 reads SASEGT. Trimming removed 4 bases at V and 4 bases at J, with 17 bases between. CDR3 loop: CASSGRGAGVYNEQFF. In DNA, the CDR3 is TGTGCCAGCAGTGGCCGGGGGGCGGGAGTTTACAATGAGCAGTTCTTC.

The chain joins TRBV18 to TRBJ1-1; D gene unclear. The CDR3 totals 15 residues. CDR1 KGHSH and CDR2 LQKENI come from the germline V gene. V was cut by 0 bases and J by 0 bases, with 8 bases left in between. The DNA for the CDR3 is TGTGCCAGCTCACCACCGAGAGGTGTGAACACTGAAGCTTTCTTT. This translates into CASSPPRGVNTEAFF.

The chain joins TRBV7-9 to TRBJ1-3; a possible D gene is TRBD1 (5 bases). The germline V gene has CDR1 SEHNR and CDR2 FQNEAQ (reference sequence). Trimming took 0 bases from V and 3 from J, leaving 6 bases between them. The CDR3 covers 14 residues. CDR3 sequence (DNA): TGTGCCAGCAGCTTAGCCAGGGTTGGAAACACCATATATTTT. It specifies CASSLARVGNTIYF.

V is TRBV5-1 and J is TRBJ1-1, with D hard to call. The CDR3 loop spans 14 amino acids. The ends were cut back, 4 bases at V and 6 bases at J, with 16 bases in the middle. The germline V gene has CDR1 SGHRS and CDR2 YFSETQ. The CDR3 sequence is CASSPDVRRSEAFF. CDR3 DNA sequence: TGCGCCAGCAGCCCGGATGTTAGGAGGTCTGAAGCTTTCTTT.

J is TRBJ2-6 and V is TRBV19; 7 nucleotides agree with TRBD1. This CDR3 has 15 residues. Germline CDR1 reads LNHDA; CDR2 reads SQIVND (reference sequence). J was trimmed by 8 bases and V by 2 bases; bases with no gene match: 6. The CDR3 DNA reads TGTGCCAGTAGTATATTAGGGGGCACAACCAACGTCCTGACTTTC. Protein product: CASSILGGTTNVLTF.

CDR3 region: CASTQLGQDTEAFF. In DNA, the CDR3 is TGTGCCAGCACCCAGCTGGGCCAAGACACTGAAGCTTTCTTT. The chain recombines TRBV5-6 with TRBJ1-1; D is undetermined. Trimming took 6 bases from V and 3 from J, leaving 15 bases between them. The CDR3 totals 14 residues. CDR1 SGHDT and CDR2 YYEEEE come from the germline V gene.

CDR3 nucleotide sequence: TGTGCCAGCAGCTTAGTGGAGGGACCCATAGAGACCCAGTACTTC. It is translated as CASSLVEGPIETQYF. The genes are TRBV7-3 and TRBJ2-5, with D perhaps matching TRBD2 (6 bases). This CDR3 comprises 15 residues. CDR1 SGHTA and CDR2 FQGTGA come from the germline V gene. Trimming pared 2 bases from V and 4 bases from J, leaving 14 bases between.

V and J are TRBV27 and TRBJ2-2, with TRBD2 matching over 11 bases. Germline lookup yields CDR1 MNHEY and CDR2 SMNVEV (reference sequence). Unmatched junction bases numbered 13, after V lost 5 bases and J lost 5 bases. The length of the CDR3 is 18 residues. The DNA for the CDR3 is TGTGCCAGCAGTCGGATCCCCTCCGGGACTAGCGGTACCGGGGAGCTGTTTTTT. Translated: CASSRIPSGTSGTGELFF.

The rearrangement joins TRBV4-1 to TRBJ1-2; the D gene is possibly TRBD1 (5 bases). Looked up from germline, CDR1 is MGHRA and CDR2 is YSYEKL. The CDR3 covers 15 residues. V was trimmed by 4 bases and J by 3 bases, leaving 15 bases between them. Written as DNA, the CDR3 is TGCGCCAGCAGCCTCTTGGAAGGGGCGGACTATGGCTACACCTTC. Translated, it gives CASSLLEGADYGYTF.

The chain couples TRBV9 to TRBJ1-2; no clear D gene. There are 12 residues in the CDR3. The ends were cut back, 3 bases at V and 4 bases at J, with 7 bases in the middle. Germline CDR1 reads SGDLS; CDR2 reads YYNGEE. The CDR3 DNA follows: TGTGCCAGCAGCGGCTACAGCTATGGCTACACCTTC. Translating it yields CASSGYSYGYTF.

The genes are TRBV27 and TRBJ1-1, with D unresolved. V was pared by 8 bases and J by 0 bases, with 10 bases between. Germline assignment: CDR1 MNHEY and CDR2 SMNVEV (reference sequence). CDR3 length equals 13 residues. CDR3: CASRPGLNTEAFF. In DNA form, the CDR3 reads TGTGCCAGCCGCCCGGGGTTGAACACTGAAGCTTTCTTT.